A selection of T cell receptor beta chains follows, all from one sample in a study of blood T cell repertoires in COVID-19. Repertoires were generated with immunoSEQ multiplex PCR, while TCRdb's copy carries only in-frame clones and drops some. The data show about 260,000 clones, 70% to 90% seen once. Specimen: peripheral blood. These receptors originate from a middle-aged woman with acute or convalescent COVID-19. Both conserved end residues are part of each CDR3. D genes are given only for firm matches. Only some rows state a clone size, as once, few, many or a class for expanded clones.

TRBV4-1	TRBD2	.	TRBJ2-3	TGCGCCAGCAGCCAAGATCTCGGGGGGGCGATAGATACGCAGTATTTT	CASSQDLGGAIDTQYF
TRBV12-5	TRBD1	.	TRBJ1-1	TGTGCTAGTGCCCCTGACAGGGGAACTGAAGCTTTCTTT	CASAPDRGTEAFF
TRBV14	.	.	TRBJ2-5	TGTGCCAGCAGCGTTTCCGAGGGCTCCCAGTACTTC	CASSVSEGSQYF
TRBV29-1	.	.	TRBJ2-2	TGCAGCGTTGTATGGACAGCCTCCGGGGAGCTGTTTTTT	CSVVWTASGELFF
TRBV7-3	.	.	TRBJ1-2	TGTGCCAGCAGCCCGGGAACAGCCCGGGGGGGTTATGGCTACACCTTC	CASSPGTARGGYGYTF
TRBV3-1/TRBV3-2	TRBD1	.	TRBJ1-2	TGTGCCAGCAGCCAAGAAAAGAGGACAGGGTACTATGGCTACACCTTC	CASSQEKRTGYYGYTF
TRBV20-1	TRBD1	.	TRBJ1-2	TGCAGTGCTAGTCGACTTGGACAGGTTCGGGCTGACTATGGCTACACCTTC	CSASRLGQVRADYGYTF
TRBV7-2	.	.	TRBJ1-5	TGTGCCAGCAGCACCAGGGGTGGGAGCAATCAGCCCCAGCATTTT	CASSTRGGSNQPQHF
TRBV7-2	TRBD1	.	TRBJ1-2	TGTGCCAGCAGCTTAATGGTCAACGTGGGACAGGGGAATGGCTACACCTTC	CASSLMVNVGQGNGYTF
TRBV5-1	.	.	TRBJ2-3	TGCGCCAGCAGCCCGACACATGCTAGCACAGATACGCAGTATTTT	CASSPTHASTDTQYF
TRBV18	TRBD1	once	TRBJ1-1	TGTGCCAGCTCACCGTCGACAGGGGACACTGAAGCTTTCTTT	CASSPSTGDTEAFF
TRBV10-1	.	.	TRBJ2-1	TGCGCCAGCAGTGAGTCGCTAGGAGGGAATGAGCAGTTCTTC	CASSESLGGNEQFF
TRBV6-5	TRBD1	.	TRBJ1-1	TGTGCCAGCAGTCGACAGGGTAAAGCTTTCTTT	CASSRQGKAFF
TRBV14	.	.	TRBJ1-1	TGTGCCAGCAGTAGGGGGTTCATGAACACTGAAGCTTTCTTT	CASSRGFMNTEAFF
TRBV5-6	TRBD2	.	TRBJ2-5	TGTGCCAGCAGCTGGAAAGGAGGACTAGCGGGGGGAGAGACCCAGTACTTC	CASSWKGGLAGGETQYF
TRBV9	TRBD1	.	TRBJ1-6	TGTGCCAGCAGCGAAAGGACAGGGGGCGCTTATAATTCACCCCTCCACTTT	CASSERTGGAYNSPLHF
TRBV14	TRBD1	few	TRBJ1-2	TGTGCCAGCAGCCGGCGGGACAGGCCTCAGGATGGCTACACCTTC	CASSRRDRPQDGYTF
TRBV5-6	.	.	TRBJ2-5	TGTGCCAGCAGAATGACTAGGACCTTAGAGACCCAGTACTTC	CASRMTRTLETQYF
TRBV5-1	.	.	TRBJ2-1	TGCGCCAGCAGCAGGGACGGGGGACTTGGGGAGCAGTTCTTC	CASSRDGGLGEQFF
TRBV18	TRBD1	.	TRBJ1-5	TGTGCCAGCTCACCGGCCACCTGGGGACAGGGGTATCAGCCCCAGCATTTT	CASSPATWGQGYQPQHF
TRBV5-8	.	.	TRBJ1-2	TGTGCCAGCAGCTTACGGGACTACGAGGCCTATGGCTACACCTTC	CASSLRDYEAYGYTF
TRBV9	TRBD1	.	TRBJ1-6	TGTGCCAGCCAGGGGGGCAATGATAATTCACCCCTCCACTTT	CASQGGNDNSPLHF
TRBV18	TRBD2	few	TRBJ2-1	TGTGCCAGCTCACAGACTAGCGGGTCATACAATGAGCAGTTCTTC	CASSQTSGSYNEQFF
TRBV29-1	TRBD1	.	TRBJ1-4	TGCAGCGCTGTTTTAGGGGGCAGTGAAAAACTGTTTTTT	CSAVLGGSEKLFF
TRBV5-4	TRBD1	.	TRBJ2-5	TGTGCCAGCAGCTTAACCGGGACAGGGGGTGGAGAGACCCAGTACTTC	CASSLTGTGGGETQYF
TRBV7-2	TRBD1	.	TRBJ1-2	TGTGCCAGCAGCTTAGCGGACAGGGGCAACTATGGCTACACCTTC	CASSLADRGNYGYTF